This T cell receptor (beta chain) was retrieved from a study of blood T cell repertoires in COVID-19. Original processing notes: Counts of nucleated cells, estimated from reference gene primer amplification, were obtained. The method was immunoSEQ multiplex PCR; TCRdb's version includes in-frame clones alone and lacks a portion of them. The V and J calls and clone size were taken over from that table, and D and trimming were inferred from the DNA. The sample consists of fewer than 250,000 clones, around nine tenths of them appearing once. Trimming cost V 4 bases and J 4 bases, with 14 bases left between them. Per the germline V gene, CDR1 is SGDLS and CDR2 is YYNGEE. The CDR3 extends over 14 amino acids.

The TCR sequence derives from a human donor in a cohort sampled during active COVID-19. The sample was peripheral blood. The chain employs TRBV9 and TRBJ2-5; D might be TRBD1 (5 bases). CDR3 DNA: TGTGCCAGCAGCCCCCGCCCAGGGCTAGAGACCCAGTACTTC. Translation: CASSPRPGLETQYF.